The 3 T cell receptor beta chains in this list originate from one sample, sequenced in a study of blood T cells in healthy people across ages. Using a J-beta primer mix together with a sample-barcoded 5' primer, a second PCR was run for about 6 to 11 cycles. TCRdb called the 5' RACE reads again in MiXCR, with one record for every CDR3 protein. This table holds about 830,000 distinct CDR3 sequences, approximately 67% found once. The sample taken for sequencing was blood. These receptors were taken from a man aged 25-45 years in good health.

The CDR3, as DNA: TGTGCCAGCAGTGGACGGACAGGTTACACTGAAGCTTTCTTT. Translated, it gives CASSGRTGYTEAFF. This chain links TRBV2 with TRBJ1-1, with 7 positions matching TRBD1. V trimming: 4 bases; J trimming: 3 bases; junction bases outside the gene matches: 5. Germline V gives CDR1 SNHLY, CDR2 FYNNEI. This CDR3 contains 14 residues.

The chain has TRBV28 and TRBJ2-1, with D possibly TRBD1 on 5 matching bases. With the DNA end fitting TRBJ2-7 better, the J assignment may be wrong. Germline assignment: CDR1 MDHEN and CDR2 SYDVKM. The CDR3 loop spans 14 amino acids. CDR3 in DNA: TGTGCCAGCTCCACCGGGCCAGGGACCTACGAGCAGTACTTC. Encoded protein: CASSTGPGTYEQYF.

The chain recombines TRBV6-2 or TRBV6-3 with TRBJ1-1; D perhaps matches TRBD1 (6 bases). The CDR3 extends over 12 amino acids. V was clipped by 6 bases and J by 8 bases, with 13 bases between them. Germline CDR1 reads MNHEY; CDR2 reads SVGEGT. DNA for the CDR3: TGTGCCAGCAGGCCCGAGGGGGGAGAAGCTTTCTTT. This gives the protein CASRPEGGEAFF.